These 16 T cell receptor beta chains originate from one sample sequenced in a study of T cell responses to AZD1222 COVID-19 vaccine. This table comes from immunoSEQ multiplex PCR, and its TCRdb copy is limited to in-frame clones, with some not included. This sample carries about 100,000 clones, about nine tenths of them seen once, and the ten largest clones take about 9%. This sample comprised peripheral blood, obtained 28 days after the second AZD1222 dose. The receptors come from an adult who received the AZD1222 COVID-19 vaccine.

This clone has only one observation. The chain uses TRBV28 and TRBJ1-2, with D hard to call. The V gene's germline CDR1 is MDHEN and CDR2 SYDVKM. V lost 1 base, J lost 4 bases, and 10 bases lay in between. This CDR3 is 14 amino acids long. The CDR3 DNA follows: TGTGCCAGCAGTTTATCGACACTGGGCTATGGCTACACCTTC. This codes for CASSLSTLGYGYTF.

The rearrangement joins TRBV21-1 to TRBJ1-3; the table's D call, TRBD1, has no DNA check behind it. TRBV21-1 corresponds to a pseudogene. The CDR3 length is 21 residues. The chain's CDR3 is CASSLQKEGQPDGDSGNTIYF. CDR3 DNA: TGTGCCAGCAGCTTACAAAAGGAGGGACAGCCCGACGGTGACTCTGGAAACACCATATATTTT.

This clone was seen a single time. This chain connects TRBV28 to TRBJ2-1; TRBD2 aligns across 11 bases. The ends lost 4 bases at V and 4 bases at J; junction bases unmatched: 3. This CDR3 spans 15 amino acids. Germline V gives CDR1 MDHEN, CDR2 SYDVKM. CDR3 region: CASSYTSGSYNEQFF. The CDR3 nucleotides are TGTGCCAGCAGTTACACTAGCGGGAGTTACAATGAGCAGTTCTTC.

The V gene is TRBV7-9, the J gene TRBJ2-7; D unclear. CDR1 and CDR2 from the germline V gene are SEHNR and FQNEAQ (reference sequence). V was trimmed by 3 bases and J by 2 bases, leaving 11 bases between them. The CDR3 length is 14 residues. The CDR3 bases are TGTGCCAGCAGCTTTGAAGGCAGGCCCTACGAGCAGTACTTC. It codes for CASSFEGRPYEQYF. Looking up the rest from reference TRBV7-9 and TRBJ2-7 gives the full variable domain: DTGVSQNPRHKITKRGQNVTFRCDPISEHNRLYWYRQTLGQGPEFLTYFQNEAQLEKSRLLSDRFSAERPKGSFSTLEIQRTEQGDSAMYLCASSFEGRPYEQYFGPGTRLTVT.

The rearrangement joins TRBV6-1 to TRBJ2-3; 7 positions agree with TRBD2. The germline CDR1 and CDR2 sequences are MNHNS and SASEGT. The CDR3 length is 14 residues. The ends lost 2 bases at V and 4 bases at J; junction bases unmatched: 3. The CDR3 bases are TGTGCCAGCAGTGAAAGCGGGACTCCAGATACGCAGTATTTT. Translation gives CASSESGTPDTQYF.

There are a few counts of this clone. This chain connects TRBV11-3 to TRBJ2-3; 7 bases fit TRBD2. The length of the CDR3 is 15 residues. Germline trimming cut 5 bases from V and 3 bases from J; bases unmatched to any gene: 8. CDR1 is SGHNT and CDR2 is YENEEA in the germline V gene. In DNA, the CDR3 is TGTGCCAGCAGCCCGGGCGGGGGACCGACAGATACGCAGTATTTT. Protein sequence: CASSPGGGPTDTQYF.

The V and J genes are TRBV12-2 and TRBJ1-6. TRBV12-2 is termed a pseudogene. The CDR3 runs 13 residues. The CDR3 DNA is TGTGCAAGTCGCTTAGGCTATAATTCACCCCTCCACTTT. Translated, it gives CASRLGYNSPLHF.

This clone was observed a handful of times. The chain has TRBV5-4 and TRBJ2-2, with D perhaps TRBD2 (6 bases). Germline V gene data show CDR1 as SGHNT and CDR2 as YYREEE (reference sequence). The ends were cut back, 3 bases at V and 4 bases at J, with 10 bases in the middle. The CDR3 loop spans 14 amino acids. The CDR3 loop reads CASSWGLSTGELFF. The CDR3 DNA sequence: TGTGCCAGCAGCTGGGGACTGAGCACCGGGGAGCTGTTTTTT.

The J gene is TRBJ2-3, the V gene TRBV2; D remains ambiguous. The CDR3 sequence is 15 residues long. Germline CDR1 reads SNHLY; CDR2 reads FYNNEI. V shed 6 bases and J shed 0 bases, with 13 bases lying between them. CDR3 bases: TGTGCCAGCAGGGGCGGCTCCTTTAGCACAGATACGCAGTATTTT. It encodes CASRGGSFSTDTQYF.

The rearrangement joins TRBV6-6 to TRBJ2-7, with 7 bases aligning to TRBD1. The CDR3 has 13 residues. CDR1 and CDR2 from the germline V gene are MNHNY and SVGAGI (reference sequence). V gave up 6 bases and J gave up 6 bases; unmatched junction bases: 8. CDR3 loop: CASSTGQPTEQYF. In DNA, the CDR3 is TGTGCCAGCAGCACGGGACAGCCGACCGAGCAGTACTTC.

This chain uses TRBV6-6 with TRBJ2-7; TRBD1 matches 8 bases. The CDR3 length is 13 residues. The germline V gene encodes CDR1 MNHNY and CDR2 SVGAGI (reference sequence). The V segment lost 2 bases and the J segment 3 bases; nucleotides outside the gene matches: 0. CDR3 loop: CASSYGTGYEQYF. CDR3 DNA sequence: TGTGCCAGCAGTTACGGGACAGGCTACGAGCAGTACTTC.

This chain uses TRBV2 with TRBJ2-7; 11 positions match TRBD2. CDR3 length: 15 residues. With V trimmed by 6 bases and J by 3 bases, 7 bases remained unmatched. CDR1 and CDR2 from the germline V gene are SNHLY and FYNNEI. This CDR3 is CASSLGLAAIYEQYF. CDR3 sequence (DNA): TGTGCCAGCAGCCTGGGACTAGCGGCTATCTACGAGCAGTACTTC.

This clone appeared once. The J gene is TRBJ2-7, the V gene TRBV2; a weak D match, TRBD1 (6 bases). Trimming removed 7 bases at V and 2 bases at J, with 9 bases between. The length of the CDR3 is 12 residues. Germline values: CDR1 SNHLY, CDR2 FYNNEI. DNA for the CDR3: TGTGCCAGCAAACAGGGCACCTACGAGCAGTACTTC. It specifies CASKQGTYEQYF. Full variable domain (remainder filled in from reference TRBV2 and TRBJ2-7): EPEVTQTPSHQVTQMGQEVILRCVPISNHLYFYWYRQILGQKVEFLVSFYNNEISEKSEIFDDQFSVERPDGSNFTLKIRSTKLEDSAMYFCASKQGTYEQYFGPGTRLTVT.

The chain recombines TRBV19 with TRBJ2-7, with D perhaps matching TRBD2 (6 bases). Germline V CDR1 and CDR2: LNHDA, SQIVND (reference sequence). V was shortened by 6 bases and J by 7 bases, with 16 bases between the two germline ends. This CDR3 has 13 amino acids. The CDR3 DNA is TGTGCCAGTAGCCCGGGACTTGCAGGGGAGCAGTACTTC. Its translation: CASSPGLAGEQYF.

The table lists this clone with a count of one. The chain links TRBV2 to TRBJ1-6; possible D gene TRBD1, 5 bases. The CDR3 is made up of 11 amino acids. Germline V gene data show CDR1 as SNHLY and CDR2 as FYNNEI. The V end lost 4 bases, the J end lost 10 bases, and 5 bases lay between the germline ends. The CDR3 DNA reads TGTGCCAGCAGTGGGGGGTCACCCCTCCACTTT. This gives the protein CASSGGSPLHF.

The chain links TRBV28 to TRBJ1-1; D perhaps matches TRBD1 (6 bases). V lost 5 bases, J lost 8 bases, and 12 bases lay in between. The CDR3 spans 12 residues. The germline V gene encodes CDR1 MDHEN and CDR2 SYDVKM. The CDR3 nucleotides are TGTGCCAGCAGTACTCTCGGACAGGAAGCTTTCTTT. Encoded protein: CASSTLGQEAFF.